Following are 20 T cell receptor beta chains from one sample sequenced in a study of cytomegalovirus exposure and HLA in healthy donors. Profiling relied on immunoSEQ multiplex PCR, and the TCRdb table lists in-frame clones only, not all of them. The profile shows tens of thousands of clones, roughly 91% of them singletons. Sequenced: PBMCs. These receptors all come from a man aged 18 to 35 in good health and CMV-seronegative.

The V gene is TRBV7-6, the J gene TRBJ2-2; D remains unclear. V was pared by 4 bases and J by 8 bases, with 5 bases between. The CDR3 contains 11 residues. Germline-derived CDR1 and CDR2 are SGHVS and FNYEAQ. CDR3 sequence (DNA): TGTGCCAGCAGCTCGTCTGGGGAGCTGTTTTTT. As protein: CASSSSGELFF.

The chain links TRBV25-1 to TRBJ2-7; D remains unclear. Deletions cut 4 bases from V and 3 bases from J, with 7 bases between. Germline V CDR1 and CDR2: MGHDK, SYGVNS. This CDR3 comprises 12 residues. The CDR3 sequence is CASSVSNYEQYF. CDR3 nucleotides: TGTGCCAGCAGTGTCAGTAACTACGAGCAGTACTTC.

This rearrangement joins TRBV7-6 to TRBJ2-7; 8 bases are a match to TRBD2. Germline trimming cut 5 bases from V and 0 bases from J; bases unmatched to any gene: 24. The germline V gene encodes CDR1 SGHVS and CDR2 FNYEAQ. There are 21 residues in the CDR3. This chain's CDR3 is CASSPMVAGQGTFSPSYEQYF. CDR3 sequence (DNA): TGTGCCAGCAGCCCTATGGTAGCGGGACAAGGAACCTTTAGCCCCTCCTACGAGCAGTACTTC.

The chain employs TRBV18 and TRBJ1-5; perhaps TRBD1 as D (6 bases). The CDR3 sequence is 15 residues long. Germline CDR1 reads KGHSH; CDR2 reads LQKENI. V gave up 1 base and J gave up 3 bases, with 10 bases separating them. The CDR3 is CASSPRDKTNQPQHF. Written as DNA, the CDR3 is TGTGCCAGCTCACCACGGGACAAGACCAATCAGCCCCAGCATTTT.

The chain has TRBV2 and TRBJ1-5; possibly TRBD1 for D (6 bases). The V end lost 7 bases, the J end lost 7 bases, and 14 bases lay between the germline ends. This CDR3 has 13 residues. CDR1 and CDR2 from the germline V gene are SNHLY and FYNNEI. As DNA, the CDR3 is TGTGCCAGCACTAATACAGGGTTACAGCCCCAGCATTTT. This gives the protein CASTNTGLQPQHF.

This clone was seen just once. The chain carries TRBV5-5 and TRBJ1-4; D uncertain. This CDR3 contains 14 residues. Trimming took 6 bases from V and 5 from J, leaving 14 bases between them. CDR1 is SGHKS and CDR2 is YYEKEE in the germline V gene (reference sequence). DNA for the CDR3: TGTGCCAGCACCTTCAATCCGGGGAATGAAAAACTGTTTTTT. It is translated as CASTFNPGNEKLFF.

This chain joins TRBV28 and TRBJ1-2; unclear D gene. CDR1 is MDHEN and CDR2 is SYDVKM in the germline V gene. This CDR3 is built from 15 residues. V was cut by 4 bases and J by 3 bases, with 15 bases left in between. The CDR3: CASSSSGLRDYGYTF. The CDR3, as DNA: TGTGCCAGCAGTTCCTCCGGGTTGAGGGACTATGGCTACACCTTC.

This chain joins TRBV7-2 and TRBJ2-7; TRBD2 aligns across 7 bases. Trimming cost V 5 bases and J 0 bases; bases outside gene matches: 7. The V gene's germline CDR1 is SGHTA and CDR2 FQGNSA. CDR3 length: 15 amino acids. CDR3 protein: CASSTERGLSYEQYF. CDR3 coding DNA: TGTGCCAGCAGCACCGAGCGGGGTCTCTCCTACGAGCAGTACTTC.

J is TRBJ1-2 and V is TRBV27; D remains ambiguous. V lost 6 bases, J lost 4 bases, and 15 bases lay in between. The germline CDR1 and CDR2 sequences are MNHEY and SMNVEV (reference sequence). There are 14 residues in the CDR3. The CDR3 nucleotides read TGTGCCAGCAGAGCGGAAGGACGGCTCTATGGCTACACCTTC. Translated: CASRAEGRLYGYTF.

CDR3 nucleotides: TGTGCCAGTAGTACTCAGGGAGGTAATTCACCCCTCCACTTT. Protein: CASSTQGGNSPLHF. The V and J genes are TRBV19 and TRBJ1-6; a weak D match, TRBD1 (5 bases). V gave up 4 bases and J gave up 6 bases, with 10 bases separating them. This CDR3 contains 14 residues. The germline gives CDR1 LNHDA, CDR2 SQIVND (reference sequence).

The V gene is TRBV5-6, the J gene TRBJ2-3, with 8 nucleotides matching TRBD2. CDR3 length: 15 residues. The ends lost 4 bases at V and 1 base at J; junction bases unmatched: 5. CDR1 and CDR2 from the germline V gene are SGHDT and YYEEEE. This CDR3 reads CASSVSGVGTDTQYF. Written as DNA, the CDR3 is TGTGCCAGCAGCGTTAGCGGGGTAGGCACAGATACGCAGTATTTT.

The chain employs TRBV21-1 and TRBJ2-2; the table assigns TRBD2, which was not confirmed against the DNA. TRBV21-1 constitutes a pseudogene. This CDR3 comprises 14 residues. CDR3: CASSKASRPGELFF. DNA for the CDR3: TGTGCCAGCAGCAAAGCGAGTCGTCCCGGGGAGCTGTTTTTT.

J is TRBJ1-1 and V is TRBV30; D possibly corresponds to TRBD1 (5 bases). V dropped 2 bases and J dropped 5 bases, with 9 bases sitting between them. Germline assignment: CDR1 GTSNPN and CDR2 SVGIG (reference sequence). The CDR3 extends over 12 amino acids. The chain's CDR3 is CAWSLGETEAFF. CDR3 DNA sequence: TGTGCCTGGAGTCTAGGGGAAACTGAAGCTTTCTTT.

The chain uses TRBV27 and TRBJ2-7; 9 bases align to TRBD1. V lost 6 bases and J lost 2; bases outside the gene matches: 8. The germline CDR1 and CDR2 sequences are MNHEY and SMNVEV (reference sequence). CDR3 length: 15 amino acids. The CDR3 loop is CASRSSGQGTYEQYF. In DNA, the CDR3 is TGTGCCAGCAGGAGTTCGGGACAGGGTACCTACGAGCAGTACTTC.

The genes are TRBV28 and TRBJ2-5; a possible D gene is TRBD1 (6 bases). This CDR3 region has 17 residues. Per the germline V gene, CDR1 is MDHEN and CDR2 is SYDVKM. The V and J ends lost 5 bases and 1 base respectively, with 20 bases between them. The CDR3 DNA is TGTGCCAGCAGTCAACAGACAGGAGGCCACGGCCAAGAGACCCAGTACTTC. Translation gives CASSQQTGGHGQETQYF.

This chain uses TRBV19 with TRBJ1-2; 7 nucleotides line up with TRBD1. V dropped 5 bases and J dropped 5; count of bases not matched to a gene: 11. Germline-derived CDR1 and CDR2 are LNHDA and SQIVND (reference sequence). The CDR3 is 15 amino acids. This chain's CDR3 is CASSSSTGWRYGYTF. CDR3 in DNA: TGTGCCAGTAGTTCCTCGACAGGGTGGCGGTATGGCTACACCTTC.

The chain combines TRBV10-3 with TRBJ2-5; 8 bases match TRBD2. The V gene's germline CDR1 is ENHRY and CDR2 SYGVKD. The ends lost 11 bases at V and 2 bases at J; junction bases unmatched: 4. CDR3 size: 12 residues. CDR3 in amino acids: CASSGFQETQYF. In DNA, the CDR3 is TGTGCCTCTAGCGGGTTTCAAGAGACCCAGTACTTC.

V gene TRBV6-5 combines with J gene TRBJ1-1; weak D call: TRBD1 (5 bases). The V and J ends lost 6 bases and 7 bases respectively, with 9 bases between them. Per germline, CDR1 MNHEY and CDR2 SVGAGI. This CDR3 has 11 amino acids. CDR3 DNA: TGTGCCAGCAGGGGACTCTTTGAAGCTTTCTTT. It codes for CASRGLFEAFF.

This chain's CDR3 is CASRQSGELFF. CDR3 nucleotide sequence: TGTGCCAGCAGACAGTCCGGGGAGCTGTTTTTT. This chain joins TRBV6-5 and TRBJ2-2; D ambiguous. Germline values: CDR1 MNHEY, CDR2 SVGAGI. Trimming removed 6 bases at V and 6 bases at J, with 5 bases between. The CDR3 consists of 11 residues.

The genes are TRBV6-4 and TRBJ1-1; D perhaps matches TRBD1 (5 bases). Germline CDR1 reads MRHNA; CDR2 reads SNTAGT. The V gene lost 2 bases and the J gene lost 4 bases, with 8 bases spanning the gap. The CDR3 sequence is 13 residues long. CDR3 coding DNA: TGTGCCAGCAGTGACCAGGGAGGCACTGAAGCTTTCTTT. It codes for CASSDQGGTEAFF.